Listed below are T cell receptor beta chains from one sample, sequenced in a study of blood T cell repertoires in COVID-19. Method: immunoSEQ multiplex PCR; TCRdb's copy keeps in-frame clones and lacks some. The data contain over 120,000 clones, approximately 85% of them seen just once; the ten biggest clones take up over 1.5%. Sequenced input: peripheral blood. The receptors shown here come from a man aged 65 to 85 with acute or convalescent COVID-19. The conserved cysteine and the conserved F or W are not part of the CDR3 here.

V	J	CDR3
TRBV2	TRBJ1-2	ASNADASGYT
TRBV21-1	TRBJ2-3	ASSKVGGRGVDTQY
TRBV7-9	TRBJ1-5	ASSLAGGGGSQPQH
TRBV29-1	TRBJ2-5	SVGQIQETQY
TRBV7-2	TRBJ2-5	ASSPPGGSQETQY
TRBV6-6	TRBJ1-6	ASSPTWMGGPDSPLH
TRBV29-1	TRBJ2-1	SHGLAGVYEQF
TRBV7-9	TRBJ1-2	ASSPGEGSLGYT
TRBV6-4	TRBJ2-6	ASGAGGGSANVLT
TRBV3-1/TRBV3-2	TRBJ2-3	ASSQDPGGSTDTQY
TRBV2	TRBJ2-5	ASTRGRGGGETQY
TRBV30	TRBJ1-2	AWSGGAGGYT
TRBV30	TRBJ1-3	AWRAGVTGNTIY
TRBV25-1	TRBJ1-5	ASSGGTGTGQPQH
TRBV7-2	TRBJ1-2	ASSASTGYYGYT
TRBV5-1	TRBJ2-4	ASSLEGRGLRNIQY
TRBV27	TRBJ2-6	ASGTDSGANVLT
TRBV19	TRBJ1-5	ASSRRTGLNQPQH
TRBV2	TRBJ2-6	ASSEVASGANVLT
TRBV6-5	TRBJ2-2	ASRTTGFDTGELF
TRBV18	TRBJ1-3	ASSHGLPSSGNTIY
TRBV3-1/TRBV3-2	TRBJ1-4	ASSQEGQGSEKLF
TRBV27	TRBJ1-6	ASSLRAGMNSPLH
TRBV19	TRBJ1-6	ASSDDWTGYNSPLH
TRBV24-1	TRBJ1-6	ATSGSSYNSPLH
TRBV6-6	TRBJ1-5	ASSFRDNQPQH
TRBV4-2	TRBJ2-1	ASSQEPRVQGNDNEQF
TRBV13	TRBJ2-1	ASSRGTSDYNEQF
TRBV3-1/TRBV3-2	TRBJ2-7	ASSQEGQTYEQY
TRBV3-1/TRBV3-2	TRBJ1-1	ASATGNTEAF
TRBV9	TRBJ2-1	ASSQAGWGRPEYEQF
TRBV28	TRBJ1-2	ASSPGGLTSRYGYT
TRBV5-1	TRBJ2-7	ASSLESGDSYEQY
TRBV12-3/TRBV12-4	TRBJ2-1	ASSLGAYNEQF
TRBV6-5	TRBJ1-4	ASRTLLGDEKLF
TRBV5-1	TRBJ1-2	ASSRVSGNYGYT
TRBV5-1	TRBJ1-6	ASSLQDSPNSPLH
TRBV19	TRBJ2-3	ASTGRGGRDTQY
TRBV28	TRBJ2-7	ASSLGREGPREQY
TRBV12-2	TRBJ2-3	ASRSLGTSGRRETQY
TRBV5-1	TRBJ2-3	ASRTSGGADTQY
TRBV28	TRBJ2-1	ASSSLMYNEQF
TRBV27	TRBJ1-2	ASSARQGRGNYGYT
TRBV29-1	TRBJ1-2	SAQVANYGYT
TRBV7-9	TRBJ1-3	ASSFLGQDSGNTIY
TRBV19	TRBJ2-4	ASTSTAMRAKNIQY
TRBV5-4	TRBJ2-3	ASSPRTGGLFTDTQY
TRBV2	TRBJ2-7	ASSPGTLGPHEQY
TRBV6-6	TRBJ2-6	ASSPTGGSGANVLT
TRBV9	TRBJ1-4	ASSPGDRINEKLF
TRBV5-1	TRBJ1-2	ASSLGQGTANYGYT
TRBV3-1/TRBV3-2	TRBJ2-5	ASSLNTGGQETQY
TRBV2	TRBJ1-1	ASSVTGDSGHEAF
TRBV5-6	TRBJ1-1	ASSLRGQGFMNTEAF
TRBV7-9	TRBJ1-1	ASSLPGNTEAF
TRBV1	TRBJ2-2	TSSQGNGGGTGELF
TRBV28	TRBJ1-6	ASSGTGSLRPLH
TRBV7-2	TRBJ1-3	ASSPYTGQAGNTIY
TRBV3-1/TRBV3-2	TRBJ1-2	ASSQEIRTEARKDGYT
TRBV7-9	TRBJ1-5	ASSPGQGGQPQH